The TCR beta chain described here comes from a study of T cell responses to AZD1222 COVID-19 vaccine (dated by TCRdb to the early 2020s). Background for the entire study: Because spike-specific TCR depth and breadth did not differ between the two schedules, AZD1222 recipients who got a second dose at roughly 4 weeks were pooled with those who got a second dose at roughly 12 weeks. TCR sequencing covered 233 trial participants: around 210 given two doses of AZD1222 and about 26 given two doses of MenACWY control vaccine. Trial participants were enrolled by age into subgroups of 18-55, 56-69 and 70-plus years, and roughly 150, 30 and 60 TCR-sequenced participants, respectively, were included in these subgroups.

For this clone: The antigen it binds to is not known. No much larger clone is present one base from it, and per-base qualities are unavailable.

Trimming costs V 5 bases and J 0 bases, and their ends lie 3 bases apart. From its cysteine to its phenylalanine, the CDR3 spans 12 amino acids. Only the CDR3 DNA stays, 36 bases, in frame from base 1. Looking up the germline V gene yields CDR1 SGHAT and CDR2 FQNNGV. The time point label on this specimen signifies: baseline before first vaccination. The vaccinee samples were drawn from two UK trials, COV001 and COV002, one of which was a single-blind randomized controlled phase 2/3 trial testing AZD1222 (ChAdOx1 nCoV-19) in healthy adults. Trial participant PBMC samples were collected at day 0 and day 28 after the second dose for TCRbeta chain sequencing. The CDR3 regions of human TCRbeta chains were analyzed by immunosequencing. For the original study's pipeline: Repertoire TCRs were checked for matches against a reference library of SARS-CoV-2-specific TCRs that had been generated using the MIRA antigen-specificity platform. Breadth meant the fraction of unique TCRs that were SARS-CoV-2-associated, whereas depth meant the fraction of total T cells that were SARS-CoV-2-associated. Using the MIRA data, each spike-specific TCR was assigned both to the spike region to which the TCR was reactive and to a CD4 or CD8 class. Log10-transformed breadth and depth values were compared by one-way ANOVA with Sidak's multiple comparisons tests. TCRdb carries this immuneACCESS record with in-frame sequences only. Its versions omit some clonotypes, under half of them owing to an unresolved V gene in the studies checked, with the rest unexplained. Clone size and the V and J calls come from that table; the DNA yielded D and trimming. This sample holds about 130,000 clones; roughly 94% were observed only once. The ten largest clones represent less than 2% of the sample.

Paper-wide results and their limitations: After two AZD1222 doses, spike-specific TCR breadth and depth were significantly higher than at day 0 and than in MenACWY recipients. Most participants were white British and females outnumbered males, and the authors suggested that clonal diversity may have been underestimated. Epitopes outside the regions mutated in the B.1.351 and B.1.1.7 variants were reportedly recognized by nearly half of the unique spike-specific TCRs. In the small 56-69-year group, the increase in depth fell short of significance, most likely because of low power. The whole spike protein was spanned by vaccine-associated CD4 TCRs, and dominant responses were seen in regions 160-218 and 743-854. Conclusions about previously exposed vaccinees were limited because only six or seven AZD1222 recipients were SARS-CoV-2 seropositive at baseline. No day 14 peak-response samples were available, so repertoires were characterized only after the peak T cell response.

The material was peripheral blood, obtained on day 0 of AZD1222 vaccination. The sequence is built from TRBV11-2 and TRBJ2-3; no D gene can be assigned with confidence. The TCR originated in an adult in good health. This receptor has the CDR3 CASSVSTDTQYF. The nucleotide sequence is given as TGTGCCAGCAGCGTTAGCACAGATACGCAGTATTTT.